A single TCR beta chain is shown here with its context. Its cognate antigen is unknown. The sample originates from a study of OX40 agonist ivuxolimab in advanced cancers. Study summary: Patients enrolled in dose escalation were diagnosed with hepatocellular carcinoma, melanoma, renal cell or head and neck cancer. The eligibility criteria allowed prior anti-PD-1, anti-PD-L1 or anti-CTLA-4 therapy, and about 40% had some.

Study-wide findings and caveats: The antigen specificity of the peripheral T cells (those that were expanded) was not determined.

Method: immunoSEQ multiplex PCR; TCRdb's copy keeps in-frame clones and lacks some. There are over 55,000 clones in the sample; less than 90% occur only once, and around 0.77% lies in the top ten. CDR3 size: 19 residues. Losses at the gene ends were 1 base for V and 1 base for J; bases not matched to a gene: 7. Germline loops: CDR1 LNHDA, CDR2 SQIVND (reference sequence). Sample: CD4+ or CD8+ T cells sorted from blood, taken in a trial of the OX40 agonist ivuxolimab. The chain is built from TRBV19 and TRBJ2-2; 12 nucleotides agree with TRBD2. This clonotype originated in an adult with an advanced solid tumor such as melanoma, head and neck, liver or kidney cancer. As DNA, the CDR3 is TGTGCCAGTAGTATAGGTTCTAGCGGGGGGGCCCGGAACACCGGGGAGCTGTTTTTT. Translation gives CASSIGSSGGARNTGELFF.